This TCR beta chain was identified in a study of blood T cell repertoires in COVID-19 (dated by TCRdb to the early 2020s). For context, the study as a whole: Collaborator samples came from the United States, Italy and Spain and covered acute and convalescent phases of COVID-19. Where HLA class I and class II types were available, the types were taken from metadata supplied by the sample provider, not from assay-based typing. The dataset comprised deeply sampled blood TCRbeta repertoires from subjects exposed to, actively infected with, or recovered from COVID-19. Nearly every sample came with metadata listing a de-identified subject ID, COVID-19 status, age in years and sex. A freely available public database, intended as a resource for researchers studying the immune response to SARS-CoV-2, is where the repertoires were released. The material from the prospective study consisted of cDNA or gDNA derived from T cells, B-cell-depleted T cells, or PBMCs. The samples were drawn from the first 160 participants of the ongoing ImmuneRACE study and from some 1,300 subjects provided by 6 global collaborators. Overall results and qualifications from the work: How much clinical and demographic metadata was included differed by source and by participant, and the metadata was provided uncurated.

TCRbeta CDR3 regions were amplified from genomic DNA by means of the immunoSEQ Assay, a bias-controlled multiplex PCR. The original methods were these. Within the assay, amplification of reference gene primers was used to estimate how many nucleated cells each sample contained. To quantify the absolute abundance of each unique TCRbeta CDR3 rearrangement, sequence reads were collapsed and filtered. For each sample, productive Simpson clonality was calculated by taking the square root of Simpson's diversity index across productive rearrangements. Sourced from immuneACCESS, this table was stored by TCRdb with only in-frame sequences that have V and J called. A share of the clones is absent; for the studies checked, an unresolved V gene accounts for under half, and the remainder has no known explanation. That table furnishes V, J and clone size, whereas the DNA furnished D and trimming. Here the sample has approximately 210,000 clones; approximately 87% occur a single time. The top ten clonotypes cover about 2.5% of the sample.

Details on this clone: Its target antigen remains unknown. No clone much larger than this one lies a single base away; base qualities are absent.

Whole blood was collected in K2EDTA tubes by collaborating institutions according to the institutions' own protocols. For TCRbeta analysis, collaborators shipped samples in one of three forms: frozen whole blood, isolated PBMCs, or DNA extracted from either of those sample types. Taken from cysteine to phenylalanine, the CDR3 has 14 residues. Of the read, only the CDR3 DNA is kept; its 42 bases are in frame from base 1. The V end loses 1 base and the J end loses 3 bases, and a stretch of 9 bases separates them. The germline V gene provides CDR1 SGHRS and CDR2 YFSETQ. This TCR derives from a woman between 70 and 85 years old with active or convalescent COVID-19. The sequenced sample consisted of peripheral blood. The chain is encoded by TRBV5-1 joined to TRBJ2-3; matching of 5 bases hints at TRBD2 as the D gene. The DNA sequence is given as TGCGCCAGCAGCTTGCTCCCGGGGACAGATACGCAGTATTTT. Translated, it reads CASSLLPGTDTQYF.